The clone carrying this T cell receptor beta chain has a count of ten or more. The CDR3 sequence is 15 residues long. Germline CDR1 and CDR2: SGHNT and YENEEA. V lost 1 base to trimming and J lost 1 base; unmatched junction nucleotides: 2. This specimen belongs to a study of T cells after yellow fever vaccination. A single record per CDR3 protein comes from TCRdb applying MiXCR to the 5' RACE reads. Of more than 95,000 distinct CDR3 sequences in the sample, roughly 6.8% were seen once. This TCR came from a man aged 18 to 30 who received the YFV17D yellow fever vaccine. V usage is TRBV11-3 and J usage is TRBJ2-3, with 7 positions matching TRBD1. Source: CD4+ T cells sorted from PBMCs, taken roughly 47 days after the first yellow fever vaccination. The CDR3 here is CASSLGTGGTDTQYF. The CDR3 DNA reads as TGTGCCAGCAGCTTAGGTACAGGGGGCACAGATACGCAGTATTTT. The entire variable domain, with the rest obtained from reference TRBV11-3 and TRBJ2-3, is as follows: EAGVVQSPRYKIIEKKQPVAFWCNPISGHNTLYWYLQNLGQGPELLIRYENEEAVDDSQLPKDRFSAERLKGVDSTLKIQPAELGDSAVYLCASSLGTGGTDTQYFGPGTRLTVL.